The sequence of this T cell receptor beta chain was determined in a study of CXCR3-negative and CXCR3-positive naive CD8 T cells. Whole-study results and caveats: The study found comparably high diversity in both naive subsets and much lower diversity in memory CD8+ cells. TCR interaction strength was inferred from TRB CDR3 physicochemistry, as CD5 matched across naive subsets. Similar TRBV-TRBJ gene usage was seen in naive CXCR3-negative and CXCR3-positive cells, but not in memory cells.

The TRB libraries of cDNA were built by UMI-labeled 5' RACE. Using the 5' RACE reads, TCRdb records one entry per CDR3 protein without DNA. This table holds about 43,000 distinct CDR3 sequences. CD8+ T cell subsets were each sorted in triplicate, about 300,000 cells apiece. From germline, CDR1 is MGHDK and CDR2 SYGVNS. The CDR3 runs 12 residues. Concerning this clonotype itself: As yet, its antigen is unknown.

Material for sequencing was memory CD8+ T cells from blood. The V and J genes are TRBV25-1 and TRBJ2-1. The sequence was collected from a human donor in good health. Some clones in this sample may be carry-over from other donors' samples. CDR3 residues: CATDGPNNEQFF.